One and the same sample provided the 20 T cell receptor beta chains below, sequenced in a study of cytomegalovirus exposure and HLA in healthy donors. PCR involved 60 Vbeta and 13 Jbeta primers. Data came from immunoSEQ multiplex PCR; TCRdb stores just in-frame clones and leaves some out. This table has about 130,000 clones, about 71% appearing once. The sample was PBMCs. These receptors originate from a woman between 45 and 60 years old in good health and CMV-seronegative.

This chain links TRBV27 with TRBJ2-7, with 7 bases fitting TRBD2. The CDR3 is 17 residues long. The junction had 11 bases not matched to a gene; V was cut back by 3 bases and J by 0 bases. The germline CDR1 and CDR2 sequences are MNHEY and SMNVEV (reference sequence). The CDR3 bases are TGTGCCAGCAGTTTGGCAGAAGCGGGGACTTACTCCTACGAGCAGTACTTC. Translating it yields CASSLAEAGTYSYEQYF.

The chain is built from TRBV28 and TRBJ2-3, with D perhaps TRBD2 (5 bases). Between the trimmed V and J ends, which lost 10 bases and 7 bases, there was a span of 15 bases. The CDR3 has 12 residues. Germline V gene sequence: CDR1 MDHEN, CDR2 SYDVKM. CDR3 in DNA: TGTGCCATAAGAGCGGTCGGCCATACGCAGTATTTT. This codes for CAIRAVGHTQYF.

The V and J genes are TRBV19 and TRBJ2-5; D may be TRBD1 (6 bases). In germline, CDR1 is LNHDA, CDR2 SQIVND (reference sequence). The CDR3 runs to 15 residues. The ends were cut back, 6 bases at V and 4 bases at J, with 18 bases in the middle. CDR3 in DNA: TGTGCCAGTAGCCCCTCAGGGGTGGTGGGAGAGACCCAGTACTTC. Translated, it gives CASSPSGVVGETQYF.

The CDR3 nucleotides read TGTGCCAGCAGCCAAGATCAGGGGGGCCCCGGGGAGCTGTTTTTT. Translated, it gives CASSQDQGGPGELFF. The chain couples TRBV4-2 to TRBJ2-2; perhaps TRBD1 as D (7 bases). CDR3 size: 15 residues. V was shortened by 0 bases and J by 6 bases, with 11 bases between the two germline ends. Germline-derived CDR1 and CDR2 are LGHNA and YNFKEQ.

In DNA form, the CDR3 reads TGTGCCAGCAGCTGGCGGGGAACTGAAGCTTTCTTT. Translated, it gives CASSWRGTEAFF. J is TRBJ1-1 and V is TRBV5-5, with D unclear. This CDR3 spans 12 amino acids. From germline, CDR1 is SGHKS and CDR2 YYEKEE (reference sequence). Trimming took off 3 bases at V and 5 bases at J, with 8 bases between the two ends.

With regard to this clone: Other DNA sequences in this sample translate to the same CDR3. This chain links TRBV14 with TRBJ1-1, with a tentative D call TRBD1 (5 bases). CDR3 length: 17 amino acids. V lost 0 bases to trimming and J lost 0 bases, with 14 bases between them. CDR1 SGHDN and CDR2 FVKESK come from the germline V gene. The CDR3 spells CASSQDEAGVMNTEAFF. The CDR3 DNA is TGTGCCAGCAGCCAAGATGAGGCGGGGGTTATGAACACTGAAGCTTTCTTT.

This chain joins TRBV28 and TRBJ1-5, with D tentatively TRBD1 (5 bases). The CDR3 is 19 residues long. Per the germline V gene, CDR1 is MDHEN and CDR2 is SYDVKM. V was cut by 1 base and J by 11 bases, with 30 bases left in between. The CDR3 loop is CASSLFFALTGGVNRAQHF. CDR3 DNA sequence: TGTGCCAGCAGTTTATTCTTCGCTCTAACCGGGGGGGTTAATCGGGCCCAGCATTTT.

The V gene is TRBV11-2, the J gene TRBJ2-7, with 15 bases fitting TRBD2. Germline V gene sequence: CDR1 SGHAT, CDR2 FQNNGV. The CDR3 contains 18 residues. V dropped 5 bases and J dropped 4; count of bases not matched to a gene: 12. This CDR3 is CASSGLPRTSGRGYEQYF. Here the CDR3 DNA reads TGTGCCAGCAGCGGCCTCCCAAGGACTAGCGGGAGGGGGTACGAGCAGTACTTC.

This chain connects TRBV27 to TRBJ2-3; no firm D call. From germline, CDR1 is MNHEY and CDR2 SMNVEV (reference sequence). The CDR3 runs 13 residues. Between the trimmed V and J ends, which lost 2 bases and 5 bases, there was a span of 8 bases. The CDR3 DNA reads TGTGCCAGCAGTTTAGGAGTAGGAGATACGCAGTATTTT. It encodes CASSLGVGDTQYF.

This clone was counted once. The chain uses TRBV6-1 and TRBJ2-7; tentative D call: TRBD2 (6 bases). The CDR3 runs 12 residues. Trimming stripped 4 bases from V and 6 bases from J, with 10 bases between. From germline, CDR1 is MNHNS and CDR2 SASEGT. The CDR3 sequence: CASSAAGSEQYF. CDR3 DNA sequence: TGTGCCAGCAGTGCGGCGGGGAGCGAGCAGTACTTC.

This chain joins TRBV19 and TRBJ2-1; TRBD1 matches 7 bases. V was pared by 5 bases and J by 3 bases, with 10 bases of the junction left unmatched. Germline V gene lookup returns CDR1 LNHDA and CDR2 SQIVND (reference sequence). This CDR3 spans 16 amino acids. CDR3 amino acids: CASSAPGQSYYNEQFF. In DNA form, the CDR3 reads TGTGCCAGTAGTGCGCCGGGACAGAGTTACTACAATGAGCAGTTCTTC.

The V and J genes are TRBV7-2 and TRBJ2-2; possibly TRBD2 for D (7 bases). Germline CDR1 is SGHTA and CDR2 is FQGNSA. The CDR3 consists of 15 residues. Trimming cost V 1 base and J 8 bases, with 14 bases left between them. The CDR3 nucleotides read TGTGCCAGCAGCTTAGACTCGGGGGGCGTGGGGGAGCTGTTTTTT. Translating gives CASSLDSGGVGELFF. Looking up the rest from reference TRBV7-2 and TRBJ2-2 gives the full variable domain: GAGVSQSPSNKVTEKGKDVELRCDPISGHTALYWYRQSLGQGLEFLIYFQGNSAPDKSGLPSDRFSAERTGGSVSTLTIQRTQQEDSAVYLCASSLDSGGVGELFFGEGSRLTVL.

The rearrangement joins TRBV4-1 to TRBJ2-1; 8 bases align to TRBD1. The CDR3 loop spans 17 amino acids. Germline values: CDR1 MGHRA, CDR2 YSYEKL. The V gene end was trimmed by 0 bases and the J gene end by 2 bases; junction bases not matched to a gene: 6. The CDR3 spells CASSQDQTGVAYNEQFF. In DNA form, the CDR3 reads TGCGCCAGCAGCCAAGATCAGACAGGGGTTGCCTACAATGAGCAGTTCTTC.

The chain joins TRBV28 to TRBJ1-2; the match to TRBD1 covers 7 bases. With 4 bases clipped from V and 8 bases from J, the junction kept 10 bases outside the gene matches. The CDR3 spans 14 residues. Germline V CDR1 and CDR2: MDHEN, SYDVKM. CDR3 protein: CASSSQTGSWGYTF. The CDR3 DNA reads TGTGCCAGCAGTTCCCAGACAGGGTCATGGGGCTACACCTTC.

The chain recombines TRBV2 with TRBJ2-3, with 10 positions matching TRBD2. V trimming: 9 bases; J trimming: 2 bases; junction bases outside the gene matches: 8. The germline V gene has CDR1 SNHLY and CDR2 FYNNEI. This CDR3 region has 15 residues. CDR3 residues: CASRDGLAATDTQYF. CDR3 nucleotides: TGTGCCAGTAGGGACGGACTAGCGGCCACAGATACGCAGTATTTT.

This clone was seen a handful of times. This chain joins TRBV6-1 and TRBJ2-5; weak D call: TRBD1 (5 bases). The J call may be faulty, since TRBJ2-7 better matches the DNA end. The CDR3 spans 14 residues. Germline CDR1 and CDR2: MNHNS and SASEGT. The chain's CDR3 is CASSETATYNEQYF. The CDR3 DNA reads as TGTGCCAGCAGTGAGACAGCCACCTACAACGAGCAGTACTTC.

The chain links TRBV7-2 to TRBJ2-5, with a weak D call TRBD1 (6 bases). The V gene lost 6 bases and the J gene lost 3 bases, with 14 bases spanning the gap. The germline V gene encodes CDR1 SGHTA and CDR2 FQGNSA. The CDR3 has 14 residues. The DNA for the CDR3 is TGTGCCAGCAGTTTAACCAGGGGTGAAGAGACCCAGTACTTC. Translating it yields CASSLTRGEETQYF.

The V call is TRBV11-1, the J call TRBJ1-1; no firm D call. The CDR3 has 15 residues. Deletions cut 6 bases from V and 0 bases from J, with 14 bases between. Germline CDR1 is SGHAT and CDR2 is FQDESV (reference sequence). The CDR3 region has the DNA TGTGCCAGCAGGGGGAGCGGACGGTTGAACACTGAAGCTTTCTTT. Translating it yields CASRGSGRLNTEAFF.

The V and J genes are TRBV19 and TRBJ1-1; D perhaps matches TRBD1 (5 bases). The CDR3 has 14 residues. V lost 0 bases and J 5 bases, leaving 10 bases between the germline ends. In germline, CDR1 is LNHDA, CDR2 SQIVND (reference sequence). The CDR3 spells CASSIDVRGTEAFF. In DNA, the CDR3 is TGTGCCAGTAGTATAGACGTCCGGGGGACTGAAGCTTTCTTT.

The chain uses TRBV5-3 and TRBJ1-1; 7 bases agree with TRBD1. TRBV5-3 is classed as an ORF, of uncertain function. The CDR3 sequence is 17 residues long. V gave up 3 bases and J gave up 2 bases; unmatched junction bases: 13. CDR3 DNA: TGTGCCAGAAGCTCTCATCACCGGGACAGAGATAACACTGAAGCTTTCTTT. Its protein is CARSSHHRDRDNTEAFF.